These T cell receptor beta chains were read from a single sample in a study of T cells after yellow fever vaccination. TCRdb recomputed calls from the 5' RACE reads with MiXCR, one row per CDR3 protein. The sample comprises 250,000 to 400,000 distinct CDR3 sequences, roughly 4% of which are singletons, and 20% to 25% rests with the top ten. The sample in question was PBMCs, obtained 5 days after the yellow fever booster vaccination. These receptors were taken from a man between 18 and 29 years old who received the YFV17D yellow fever vaccine. Both conserved end residues are part of each CDR3. The D gene is left open where the match is weak. For some rows the clone size is stated as once, few or many, or as a class when expanded; others skip it.

-	TRBV11-3	TRBJ2-3	-	TGTGCCAGCAGCCAACGTGCTCTAGCTGGGACAGATACGCAGTATTTT	CASSQRALAGTDTQYF
-	TRBV2	TRBJ2-1	-	TGTGCCAGCAGGTTAAGGGGGGGCCCCTACAATGAGCAGTTCTTC	CASRLRGGPYNEQFF
-	TRBV18	TRBJ1-4	few	TGTGCCAGCTCACCTTGGTCAACTAATGAAAAACTGTTTTTT	CASSPWSTNEKLFF
TRBD1	TRBV16	TRBJ1-1	-	TGTGCCAGCACCACCGGGACAGGGTACACTGAAGCTTTCTTT	CASTTGTGYTEAFF
-	TRBV20-1	TRBJ2-1	many	TGCAGTGCTAGGATTAGGCCCACAGCTAATGAGCAGTTCTTC	CSARIRPTANEQFF
-	TRBV4-1	TRBJ1-5	few	TGCGCCAGCAGCCAATCAGGGGCGTTCGGTCAGCCCCAGCATTTT	CASSQSGAFGQPQHF
-	TRBV30	TRBJ2-2	-	TGTGCTGGGTCAGGGGACGCCGGGGAGCTGTTTTTT	CAGSGDAGELFF
-	TRBV7-3	TRBJ1-6	few	TGTGCCAGCAGCTTAACAATAGGGGGGGAATCACCCCTCCACTTT	CASSLTIGGESPLHF
-	TRBV7-2	TRBJ1-2	many	TGTGCCAGCAGCTTAGACCAGGGGAACTATGGCTACACCTTC	CASSLDQGNYGYTF
TRBD2	TRBV29-1	TRBJ2-3	few	TGCAGCGTAACTGGACTAGCGGGGGAAATTAGCACAGATACGCAGTATTTT	CSVTGLAGEISTDTQYF
TRBD1	TRBV5-1	TRBJ1-2	few	TGCGCCAGCAGCCCCCCGGGACAGGGACTGAACTATGGCTACACCTTC	CASSPPGQGLNYGYTF
-	TRBV6-5	TRBJ2-3	-	TGTGCCAGCAGTTATGTGGGGATAGATACGCAGTATTTT	CASSYVGIDTQYF
-	TRBV6-2/TRBV6-3	TRBJ1-1	few	TGTGCCAGCAGTTACTCAGGGGCTTGGGCGCCGAACACTGAAGCTTTCTTT	CASSYSGAWAPNTEAFF
-	TRBV20-1	TRBJ2-1	-	TGCAGTGCTAGAAACCCGGCTCGGGGGGCCAACGATGAGCAGTTCTTC	CSARNPARGANDEQFF
-	TRBV18	TRBJ1-3	-	TGTGCCACCTCACCAGTGACAGCTGGAAACACCATATATTTT	CATSPVTAGNTIYF
-	TRBV6-1	TRBJ2-7	many	TGTGCCAGCAGAAGGACGGAACTGAGCTCCTACGAGCAGTACTTC	CASRRTELSSYEQYF
TRBD2	TRBV5-1	TRBJ2-3	many	TGCGCCAGCAGCTTGGGGCTAGCGGGGGCCGAAAGCACAGATACGCAGTATTTT	CASSLGLAGAESTDTQYF
-	TRBV7-9	TRBJ1-2	-	TGTGCCAGCAGCTCCCTATCACCCGGGACGCATCGTGACTATGGCTACACCTTC	CASSSLSPGTHRDYGYTF
-	TRBV6-1	TRBJ2-3	-	TGTGCCAGCAGTGAAACAGGACCACGTGGAGATACGCAGTATTTT	CASSETGPRGDTQYF
-	TRBV12-3/TRBV12-4	TRBJ2-7	-	TGTGCCAGCAGTTTGGCTGCGGGCGAGCAGTACTTC	CASSLAAGEQYF
-	TRBV6-5	TRBJ2-5	many	TGTGCCAGCAGTTACTGGGTTGGGGAGACCCAGTACTTC	CASSYWVGETQYF
-	TRBV3-1	TRBJ1-4	-	TGTGCCAGCAGCCACTTATCGGGTGAAAAACTGTTTTTT	CASSHLSGEKLFF
-	TRBV5-1	TRBJ2-1	many	TGCGCCAGCAGCTTGGATCCCAGTCATGGTGAGCAGTTCTTC	CASSLDPSHGEQFF
-	TRBV7-2	TRBJ1-2	-	TGTGCCAGCAGCTCGGCCGGCTACACCTTC	CASSSAGYTF
-	TRBV20-1	TRBJ2-5	few	TGCAGTGCTAGGCAGGGACCCCCGCGAGAGACCCAGTACTTC	CSARQGPPRETQYF
-	TRBV5-1	TRBJ2-7	few	TGCGCCAGCAGCTTGGTTCCGGGAGAGACCTACGAGCAGTACTTC	CASSLVPGETYEQYF
-	TRBV18	TRBJ2-1	-	TGTGCCAGCTCACCATTTGACCCAGGGAGTGAGCAGTTCTTC	CASSPFDPGSEQFF
TRBD1	TRBV5-1	TRBJ2-5	-	TGCGCCAGCAGCTTGGTCGGGACAGGGGGTAGAGAGACCCAGTACTTC	CASSLVGTGGRETQYF
TRBD1	TRBV5-4	TRBJ1-4	-	TGTGCCAGCAGTCCCGGACAGGCTCGTAATGAAAAACTGTTTTTT	CASSPGQARNEKLFF
-	TRBV6-2/TRBV6-3	TRBJ1-1	few	TGTGCCAGCAGAACCTCCTCCCGGGGGAACACTGAAGCTTTCTTT	CASRTSSRGNTEAFF
-	TRBV21-1	TRBJ2-3	many	TGTGCCAGCAGCAAAGAGGGTTGGCAGGGAGAAATCACAGATACGCAGTATTTT	CASSKEGWQGEITDTQYF
-	TRBV24-1	TRBJ1-4	many	TGTGCCACCAGTGATTTGCCTAGACGAAGGGCGGATGAAAAACTGTTTTTT	CATSDLPRRRADEKLFF
-	TRBV5-4	TRBJ2-1	few	TGTGCCAGCAGCTTGGAGTTCAATGAGCAGTTCTTC	CASSLEFNEQFF
-	TRBV7-6	TRBJ1-1	-	TGTGCCAGCAGTCCGCTGGGATCGCACACTGAAGCTTTCTTT	CASSPLGSHTEAFF
TRBD1	TRBV6-6	TRBJ1-6	few	TGTGCCAGCAGCAGACAGGGCGATTCACCCCTCCACTTT	CASSRQGDSPLHF
TRBD1	TRBV27	TRBJ1-2	few	TGTGCCAGCAGTTCCGGGACAGGGGCCCCTGCTAACTATGGCTACACCTTC	CASSSGTGAPANYGYTF
-	TRBV4-2	TRBJ1-5	-	TGTGCCAGCAGCCGCCTGGGAGGAGCTGGCAATCAGCCCCAGCATTTT	CASSRLGGAGNQPQHF
-	TRBV5-4	TRBJ2-7	few	TGTGCCAGCAGCTTGGCGCCAGTCCTATCCTACGAGCAGTACTTC	CASSLAPVLSYEQYF
-	TRBV4-1	TRBJ2-5	many	TGCGCCAGCAGCCAAGGCTCCAGGGCGTTTAGTGAGACCCAGTACTTC	CASSQGSRAFSETQYF
-	TRBV24-1	TRBJ2-1	-	TGTGCCACCAGTGGAGGGCTCGATGAGCAGTTCTTC	CATSGGLDEQFF
TRBD1	TRBV5-4	TRBJ1-2	-	TGTGCCAGCAGCCAGGGGGCCCCTAACTATGGCTACACCTTC	CASSQGAPNYGYTF
-	TRBV5-4	TRBJ2-1	many	TGTGCCAGCAGCTTGGGAGGGCTAAATGAGCAGTTCTTC	CASSLGGLNEQFF
TRBD1	TRBV10-1	TRBJ2-3	many	TGCGCCAGCAGCACAGGGGGCGCGGGCACAGATACGCAGTATTTT	CASSTGGAGTDTQYF
-	TRBV5-1	TRBJ2-3	many	TGCGCCAGCAGCTTGAGTGTCGGGAGCACAGATACGCAGTATTTT	CASSLSVGSTDTQYF
TRBD1	TRBV5-4	TRBJ1-1	few	TGTGCCAGCAGCACGGTATCCTGGACAGGGGAGAACACTGAAGCTTTCTTT	CASSTVSWTGENTEAFF
TRBD2	TRBV10-3	TRBJ2-1	few	TGTGCCATCAGGGTCCCGGGACTAGTTGATGAGCAGTTCTTC	CAIRVPGLVDEQFF
-	TRBV15	TRBJ1-1	many	TGTGCCACCAGCAGAGAAAGGAACACTGAAGCTTTCTTT	CATSRERNTEAFF
-	TRBV7-6	TRBJ1-3	few	TGTGCCAGCAGCTTGGAGGCAGTCGGAAACACCATATATTTT	CASSLEAVGNTIYF
-	TRBV18	TRBJ1-3	-	TGTGCCAGCTCACCACCCGTAGGGCCCGGAAACACCATATATTTT	CASSPPVGPGNTIYF
-	TRBV18	TRBJ1-2	-	TGTGCCAGCTCACCAGTAGGGGGTAACGGCTACACCTTC	CASSPVGGNGYTF
-	TRBV4-1	TRBJ1-5	few	TGCGCCAGCAGCCAAGAGCGGGCAGGGGAGATTAATCAGCCCCAGCATTTT	CASSQERAGEINQPQHF
-	TRBV5-1	TRBJ2-7	few	TGCGCCAGCAACCTAGGGGGGACTTCCGACTACGAGCAGTACTTC	CASNLGGTSDYEQYF
TRBD2	TRBV10-1	TRBJ2-2	few	TGCGCCAGCAGTGCTAGCGGGGGGCCCACCGGGGAGCTGTTTTTT	CASSASGGPTGELFF
-	TRBV20-1	TRBJ1-6	many	TGCAGTGCTAGCCAACAGGGTTTGAATTCACCCCTCCACTTT	CSASQQGLNSPLHF